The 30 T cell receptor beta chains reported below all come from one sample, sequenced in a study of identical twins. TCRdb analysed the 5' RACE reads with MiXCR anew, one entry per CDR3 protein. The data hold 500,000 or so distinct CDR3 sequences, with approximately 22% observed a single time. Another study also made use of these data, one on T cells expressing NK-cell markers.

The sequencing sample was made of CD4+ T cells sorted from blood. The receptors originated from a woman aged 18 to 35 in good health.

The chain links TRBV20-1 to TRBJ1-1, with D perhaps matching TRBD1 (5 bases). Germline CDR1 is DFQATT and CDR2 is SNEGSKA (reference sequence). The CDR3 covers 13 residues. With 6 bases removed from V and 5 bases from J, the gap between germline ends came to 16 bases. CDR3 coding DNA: TGCAGTGCGCTCATGAGCGGGGGGACTGAAGCTTTCTTT. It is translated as CSALMSGGTEAFF.

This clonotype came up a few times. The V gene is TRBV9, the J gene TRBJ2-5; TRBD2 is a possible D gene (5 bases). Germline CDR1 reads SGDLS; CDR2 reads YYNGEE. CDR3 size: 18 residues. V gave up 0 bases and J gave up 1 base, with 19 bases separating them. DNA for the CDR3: TGTGCCAGCAGCGTAGACGGAAGGAGCGGTAACCGCCAAGAGACCCAGTACTTC. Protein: CASSVDGRSGNRQETQYF.

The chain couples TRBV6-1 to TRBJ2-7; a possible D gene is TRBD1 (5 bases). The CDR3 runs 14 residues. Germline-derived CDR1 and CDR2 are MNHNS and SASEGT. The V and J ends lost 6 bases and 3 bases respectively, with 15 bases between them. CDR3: CASRRPGQSYEQYF. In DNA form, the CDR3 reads TGTGCCAGCAGACGCCCAGGACAAAGCTACGAGCAGTACTTC.

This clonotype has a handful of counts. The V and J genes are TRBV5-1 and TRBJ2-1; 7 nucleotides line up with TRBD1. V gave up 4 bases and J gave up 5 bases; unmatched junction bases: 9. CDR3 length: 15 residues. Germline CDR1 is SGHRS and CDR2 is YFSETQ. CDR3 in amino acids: CASSPTGQPDNEQFF. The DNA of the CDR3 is TGCGCCAGCAGCCCCACGGGACAGCCAGACAATGAGCAGTTCTTC. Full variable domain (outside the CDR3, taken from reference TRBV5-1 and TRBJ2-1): KAGVTQTPRYLIKTRGQQVTLSCSPISGHRSVSWYQQTPGQGLQFLFEYFSETQRNKGNFPGRFSGRQFSNSRSEMNVSTLELGDSALYLCASSPTGQPDNEQFFGPGTRLTVL.

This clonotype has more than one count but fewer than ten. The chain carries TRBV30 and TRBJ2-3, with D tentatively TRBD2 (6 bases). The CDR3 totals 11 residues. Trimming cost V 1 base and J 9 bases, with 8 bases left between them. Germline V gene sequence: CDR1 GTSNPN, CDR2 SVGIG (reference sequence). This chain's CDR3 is CAWSAGGTQYF. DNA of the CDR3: TGTGCCTGGAGTGCTGGGGGGACGCAGTATTTT.

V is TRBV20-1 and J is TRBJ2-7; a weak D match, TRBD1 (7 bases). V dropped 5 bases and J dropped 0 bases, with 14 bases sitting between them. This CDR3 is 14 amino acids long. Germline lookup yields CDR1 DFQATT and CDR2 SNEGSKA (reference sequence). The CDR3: CSASRQGLSYEQYF. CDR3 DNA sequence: TGCAGTGCTTCTCGACAGGGACTCTCCTACGAGCAGTACTTC.

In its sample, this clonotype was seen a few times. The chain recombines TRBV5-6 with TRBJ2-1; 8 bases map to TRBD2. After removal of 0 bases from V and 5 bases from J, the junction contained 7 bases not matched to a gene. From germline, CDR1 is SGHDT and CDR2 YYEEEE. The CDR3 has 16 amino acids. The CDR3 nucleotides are TGTGCCAGCAGCTTGGCCTTGCGGGAGGCCCACAATGAGCAGTTCTTC. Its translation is CASSLALREAHNEQFF.

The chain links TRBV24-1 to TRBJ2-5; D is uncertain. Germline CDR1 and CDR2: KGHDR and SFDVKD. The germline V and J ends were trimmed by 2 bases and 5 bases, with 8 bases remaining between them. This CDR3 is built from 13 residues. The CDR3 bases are TGTGCCACCAGTGATTCATTTATGGAGACCCAGTACTTC. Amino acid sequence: CATSDSFMETQYF.

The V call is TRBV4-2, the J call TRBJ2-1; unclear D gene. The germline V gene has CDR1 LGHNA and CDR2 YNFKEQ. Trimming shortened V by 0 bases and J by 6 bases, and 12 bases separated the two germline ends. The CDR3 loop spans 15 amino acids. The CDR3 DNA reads TGTGCCAGCAGCCAAGATGCGAGTAGTCGCAATGAGCAGTTCTTC. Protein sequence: CASSQDASSRNEQFF.

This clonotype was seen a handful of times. For the CDR3, the DNA is TGTGCCAGCAGCCAGCGACTAGCGGGGGGCGGGGAGACCCAGTACTTC. This gives the protein CASSQRLAGGGETQYF. V is TRBV4-2 and J is TRBJ2-5; 13 bases align to TRBD2. CDR1 LGHNA and CDR2 YNFKEQ come from the germline V gene. The junction had 6 bases not matched to a gene; V was cut back by 3 bases and J by 5 bases. The CDR3 spans 16 residues.

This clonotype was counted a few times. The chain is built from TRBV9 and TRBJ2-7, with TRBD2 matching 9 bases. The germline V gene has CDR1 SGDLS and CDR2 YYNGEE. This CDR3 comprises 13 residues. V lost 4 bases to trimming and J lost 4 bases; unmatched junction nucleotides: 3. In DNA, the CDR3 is TGTGCCAGCAGCACTGGACTAGCGTACGAGCAGTACTTC. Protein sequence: CASSTGLAYEQYF.

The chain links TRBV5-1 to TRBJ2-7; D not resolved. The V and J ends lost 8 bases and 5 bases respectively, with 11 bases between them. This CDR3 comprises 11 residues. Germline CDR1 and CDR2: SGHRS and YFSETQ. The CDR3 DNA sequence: TGCGCCAGTTTGACTTGGCACGAGCAGTACTTC. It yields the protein CASLTWHEQYF. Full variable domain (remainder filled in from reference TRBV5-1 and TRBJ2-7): KAGVTQTPRYLIKTRGQQVTLSCSPISGHRSVSWYQQTPGQGLQFLFEYFSETQRNKGNFPGRFSGRQFSNSRSEMNVSTLELGDSALYLCASLTWHEQYFGPGTRLTVT.

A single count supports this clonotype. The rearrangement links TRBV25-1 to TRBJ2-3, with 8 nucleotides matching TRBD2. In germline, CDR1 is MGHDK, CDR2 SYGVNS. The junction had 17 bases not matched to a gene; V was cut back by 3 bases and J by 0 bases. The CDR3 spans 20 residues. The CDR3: CASSELTRRGRIQSTDTQYF. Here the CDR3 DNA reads TGTGCCAGCAGTGAGCTCACAAGGCGCGGGAGGATCCAAAGCACAGATACGCAGTATTTT.

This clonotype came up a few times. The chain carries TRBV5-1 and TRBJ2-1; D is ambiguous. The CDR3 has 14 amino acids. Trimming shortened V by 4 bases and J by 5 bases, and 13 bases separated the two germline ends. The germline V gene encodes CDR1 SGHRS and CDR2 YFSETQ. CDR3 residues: CASSINRANNEQFF. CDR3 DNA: TGCGCCAGCAGCATCAACCGGGCTAACAATGAGCAGTTCTTC.

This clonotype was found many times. CDR3 protein: CASSQLGLTTYGYTF. Written as DNA, the CDR3 is TGCGCCAGCAGCCAATTGGGACTGACCACATATGGCTACACCTTC. This sequence joins TRBV5-1 and TRBJ1-2, with D possibly TRBD1 on 5 matching bases. Germline-derived CDR1 and CDR2 are SGHRS and YFSETQ. V lost 4 bases and J 5 bases, leaving 18 bases between the germline ends. This CDR3 is 15 amino acids long. Combining the CDR3 with reference TRBV5-1 and TRBJ1-2 gives the whole variable domain KAGVTQTPRYLIKTRGQQVTLSCSPISGHRSVSWYQQTPGQGLQFLFEYFSETQRNKGNFPGRFSGRQFSNSRSEMNVSTLELGDSALYLCASSQLGLTTYGYTFGSGTRLTVV.

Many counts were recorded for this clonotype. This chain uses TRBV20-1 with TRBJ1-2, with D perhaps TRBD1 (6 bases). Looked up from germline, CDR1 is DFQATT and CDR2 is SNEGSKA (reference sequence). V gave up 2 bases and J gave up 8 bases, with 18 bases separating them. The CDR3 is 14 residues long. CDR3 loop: CSARSEQGRGGYTF. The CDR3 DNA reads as TGCAGTGCTAGAAGTGAACAGGGACGTGGAGGCTACACCTTC.

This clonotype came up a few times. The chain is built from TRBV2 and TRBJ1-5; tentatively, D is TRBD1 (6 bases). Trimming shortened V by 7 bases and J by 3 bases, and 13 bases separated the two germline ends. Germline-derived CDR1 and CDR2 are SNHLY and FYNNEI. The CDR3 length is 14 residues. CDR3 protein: CASNPDRINQPQHF. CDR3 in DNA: TGTGCCAGCAATCCGGACAGAATCAATCAGCCCCAGCATTTT. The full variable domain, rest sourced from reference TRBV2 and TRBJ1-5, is EPEVTQTPSHQVTQMGQEVILRCVPISNHLYFYWYRQILGQKVEFLVSFYNNEISEKSEIFDDQFSVERPDGSNFTLKIRSTKLEDSAMYFCASNPDRINQPQHFGDGTRLSIL.

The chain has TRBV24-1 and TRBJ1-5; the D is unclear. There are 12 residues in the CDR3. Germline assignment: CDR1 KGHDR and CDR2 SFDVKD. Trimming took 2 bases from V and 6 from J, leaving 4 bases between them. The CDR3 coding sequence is TGTGCCACCAGTGATTCGGGTCAGCCCCAGCATTTT. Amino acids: CATSDSGQPQHF.

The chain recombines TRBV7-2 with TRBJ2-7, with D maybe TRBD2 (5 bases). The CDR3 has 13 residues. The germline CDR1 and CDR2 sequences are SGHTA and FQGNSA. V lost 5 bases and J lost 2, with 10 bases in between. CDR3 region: CASSGGLTYEQYF. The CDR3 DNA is TGTGCCAGCAGCGGTGGACTTACCTACGAGCAGTACTTC.

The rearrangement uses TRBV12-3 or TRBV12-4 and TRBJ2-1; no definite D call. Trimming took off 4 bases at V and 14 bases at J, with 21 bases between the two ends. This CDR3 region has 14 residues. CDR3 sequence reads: CASSSNSQYRFEFF. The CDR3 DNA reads TGTGCCAGCAGTTCCAATTCACAGTATCGCTTCGAGTTCTTC.

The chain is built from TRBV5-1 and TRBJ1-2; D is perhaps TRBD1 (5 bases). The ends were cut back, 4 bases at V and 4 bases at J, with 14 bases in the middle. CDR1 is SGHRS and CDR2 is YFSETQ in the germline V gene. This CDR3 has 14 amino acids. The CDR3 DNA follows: TGCGCCAGCAGCGCCCGCCAGGGCTCCTATGGCTACACCTTC. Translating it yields CASSARQGSYGYTF.

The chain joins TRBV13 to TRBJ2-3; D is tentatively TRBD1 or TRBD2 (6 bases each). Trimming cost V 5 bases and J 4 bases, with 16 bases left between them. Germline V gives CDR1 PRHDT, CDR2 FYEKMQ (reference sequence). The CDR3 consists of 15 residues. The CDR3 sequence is CASSPVRGVADTQYF. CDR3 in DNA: TGTGCCAGCAGCCCTGTAAGGGGGGTCGCAGATACGCAGTATTTT. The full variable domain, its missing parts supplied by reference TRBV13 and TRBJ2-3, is AAGVIQSPRHLIKEKRETATLKCYPIPRHDTVYWYQQGPGQDPQFLISFYEKMQSDKGSIPDRFSAQQFSDYHSELNMSSLELGDSALYFCASSPVRGVADTQYFGPGTRLTVL.

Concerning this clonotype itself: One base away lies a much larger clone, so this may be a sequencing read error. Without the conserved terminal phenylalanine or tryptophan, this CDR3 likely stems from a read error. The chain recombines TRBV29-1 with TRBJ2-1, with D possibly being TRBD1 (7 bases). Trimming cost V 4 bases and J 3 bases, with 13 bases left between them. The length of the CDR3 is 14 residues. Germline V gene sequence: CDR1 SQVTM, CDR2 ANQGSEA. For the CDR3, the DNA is TGCAGCGTTGTCCCTCAGGGGGGCTACAATGAGCAGTTCCTC. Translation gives CSVVPQGGYNEQFL.

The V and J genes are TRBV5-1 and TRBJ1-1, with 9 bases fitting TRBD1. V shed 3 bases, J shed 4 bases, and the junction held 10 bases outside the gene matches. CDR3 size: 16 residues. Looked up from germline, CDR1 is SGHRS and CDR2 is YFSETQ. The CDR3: CASSSTPGQGFTEAFF. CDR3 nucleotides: TGCGCCAGCAGCTCAACTCCGGGACAGGGCTTCACTGAAGCTTTCTTT.

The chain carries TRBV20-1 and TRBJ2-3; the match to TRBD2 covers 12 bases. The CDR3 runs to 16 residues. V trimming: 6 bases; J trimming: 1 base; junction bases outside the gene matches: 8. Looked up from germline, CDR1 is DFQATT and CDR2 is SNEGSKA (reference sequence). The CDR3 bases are TGCAGTGCCCTACTAGCGGGAGGCCCTGGCACAGATACGCAGTATTTT. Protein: CSALLAGGPGTDTQYF.

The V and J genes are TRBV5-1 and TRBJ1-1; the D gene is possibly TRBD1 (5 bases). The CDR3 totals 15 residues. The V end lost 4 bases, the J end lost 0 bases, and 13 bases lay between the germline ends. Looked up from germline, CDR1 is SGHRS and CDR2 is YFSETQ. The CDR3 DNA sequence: TGCGCCAGCAGCCCCCAAGGGACCCTGAACACTGAAGCTTTCTTT. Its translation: CASSPQGTLNTEAFF.

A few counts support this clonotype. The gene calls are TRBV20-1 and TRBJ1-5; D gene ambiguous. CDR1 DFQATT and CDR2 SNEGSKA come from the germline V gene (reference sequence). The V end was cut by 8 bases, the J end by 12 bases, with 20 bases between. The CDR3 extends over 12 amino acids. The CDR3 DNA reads TGCAGTTTCCTGGGCAGCCAGAAAGTCCAGCATTTT. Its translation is CSFLGSQKVQHF.

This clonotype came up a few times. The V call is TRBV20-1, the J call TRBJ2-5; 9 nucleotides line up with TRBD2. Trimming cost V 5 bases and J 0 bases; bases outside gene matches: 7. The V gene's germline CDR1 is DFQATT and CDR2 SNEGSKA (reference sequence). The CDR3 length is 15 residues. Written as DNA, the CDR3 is TGCAGTGCTCCTCGACTAGCGGAGTACCAAGAGACCCAGTACTTC. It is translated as CSAPRLAEYQETQYF.

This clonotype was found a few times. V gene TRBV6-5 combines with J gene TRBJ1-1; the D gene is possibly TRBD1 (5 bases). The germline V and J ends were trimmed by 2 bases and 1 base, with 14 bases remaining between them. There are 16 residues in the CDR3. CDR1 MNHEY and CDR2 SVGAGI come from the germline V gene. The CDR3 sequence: CASSYGRGVRNTEAFF. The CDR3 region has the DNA TGTGCCAGCAGTTACGGACGGGGGGTGAGGAACACTGAAGCTTTCTTT.

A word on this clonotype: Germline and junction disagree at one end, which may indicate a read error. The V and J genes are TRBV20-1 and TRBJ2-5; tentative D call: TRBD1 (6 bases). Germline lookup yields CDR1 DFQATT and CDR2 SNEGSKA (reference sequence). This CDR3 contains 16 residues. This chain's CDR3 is CCARGARDTSQETQYF. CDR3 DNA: TGCTGTGCTAGAGGAGCCCGGGACACCTCGCAAGAGACCCAGTACTTC.